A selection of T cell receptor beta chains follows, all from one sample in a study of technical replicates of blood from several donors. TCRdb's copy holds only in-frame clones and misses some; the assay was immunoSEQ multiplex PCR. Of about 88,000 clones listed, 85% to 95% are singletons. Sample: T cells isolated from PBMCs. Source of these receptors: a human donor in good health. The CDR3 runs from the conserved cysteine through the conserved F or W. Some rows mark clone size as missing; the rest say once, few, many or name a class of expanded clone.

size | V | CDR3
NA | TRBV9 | CASSAVGGPGYEQYF
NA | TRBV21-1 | CASSKEVLPGFKNTF
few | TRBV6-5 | CASSPGFSYEQYF
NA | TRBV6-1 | CASSAYRGTIDLAKNIQYF
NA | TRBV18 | CASSPTGLGGTEAFF
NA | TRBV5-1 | CASSPVRGGEEETQYF
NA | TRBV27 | CASSFGSGGGGGTDTQYF
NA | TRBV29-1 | CSAKGQGNDEQYF
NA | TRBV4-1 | CASSQEPGQGSREQYF
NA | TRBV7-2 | CASSPRPMAGVGTGELFF
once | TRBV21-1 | CASSHFGQGGMETQYF
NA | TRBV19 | CASSIRGLIGNTIYF
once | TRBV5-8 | CASSLFGWEQPQHF
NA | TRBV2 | CASTSWGSGMVETQYF
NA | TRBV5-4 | CASRPQLAGGYTGELFF
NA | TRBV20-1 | CSADNLSGYTF
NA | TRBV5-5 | CASSSERGNTEAFF
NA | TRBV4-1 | CASSQDEHPNYGYTF
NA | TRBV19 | CASSWGDRNYGYTF
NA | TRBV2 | CASRDGTGNYEQYF
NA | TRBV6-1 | CASSEGENYEQYF
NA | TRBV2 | CASSMSTYTDTQYF
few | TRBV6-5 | CASSTRQGYNEQFF
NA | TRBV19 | CASSIFPGLVSTDTQYF
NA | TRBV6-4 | CASGPPDRPNYTF
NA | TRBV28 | CASMGTTNYGYTF
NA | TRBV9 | CASSRGDGELFF
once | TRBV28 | CASSLSAGTSGSTYNEQFF
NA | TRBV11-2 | CASSLGEALSGTQYF
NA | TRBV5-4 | CASSLALGNQETQYF
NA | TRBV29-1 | CSVDTGGHNEQFF
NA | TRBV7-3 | CASSLSLEPNTEAFF
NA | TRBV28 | CASSLTANYGYTF
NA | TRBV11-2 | CASSSGLAGDWETQYF
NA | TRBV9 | CASSVVGAGYTF
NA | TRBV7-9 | CASSLLGTSDNEQFF
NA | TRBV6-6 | CASSGTGYEQYF
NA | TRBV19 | CASGTGNTEAFF
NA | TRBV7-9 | CASSWTEGTEAFF
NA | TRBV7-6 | CASSLLGGRAPVEQYF
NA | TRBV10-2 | CASSDGTFEQFF
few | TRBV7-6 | CASSLGSSGQETQYF
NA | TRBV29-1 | CSVRQDLHPYEQYF
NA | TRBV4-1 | CASSQKPLGGEQYF
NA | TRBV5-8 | CASSPQGYSNQPQHF
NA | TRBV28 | CASSLTQWDRGQYF
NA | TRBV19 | CASTHTSEPYNEQFF
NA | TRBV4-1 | CASSQVGLGTSGNEQYF